The 21 T cell receptor beta chains in this list originate from one sample, sequenced in a study of T cells in Graves' hyperthyroidism and ophthalmopathy. Authors of the study amplified TCR beta CDR3 regions from RNA transcripts. The study used the HTBI primer set for a first-round RT-PCR of the TCR CDR3. TCRdb reprocessed the multiplex PCR reads via MiXCR and lists one record per CDR3 protein. The sample lists about 610,000 distinct CDR3 sequences; roughly 14% were seen once. Source material: blood. All receptors come from a woman in her thirties or forties with Graves' ophthalmopathy.

This clonotype showed up many times. V and J are TRBV25-1 and TRBJ2-5; D is ambiguous. Germline values: CDR1 MGHDK, CDR2 SYGVNS. The CDR3 has 12 amino acids. V shed 2 bases and J shed 7 bases, with 8 bases lying between them. CDR3 coding DNA: TGTGCCAGCAGTGAACAAGTGGGGACCCAGTACTTC. As protein: CASSEQVGTQYF.

This clonotype was seen ten or more times. This rearrangement joins TRBV12-3 or TRBV12-4 to TRBJ2-7, with D possibly TRBD1 on 6 matching bases. The CDR3 consists of 16 residues. Trimming cost V 1 base and J 4 bases, with 17 bases left between them. CDR3 in amino acids: CASSLGGHSIRYEQYF. Written as DNA, the CDR3 is TGTGCCAGCAGTTTAGGGGGACACTCGATTAGATACGAGCAGTACTTC.

This clonotype was counted ten times or more. This chain links TRBV27 with TRBJ2-7, with no clear D. Looked up from germline, CDR1 is MNHEY and CDR2 is SMNVEV (reference sequence). The germline V and J ends were trimmed by 8 bases and 2 bases, with 4 bases remaining between them. This CDR3 has 10 amino acids. CDR3 region: CASGPYEQYF. In nucleotides, the CDR3 is TGTGCCAGCGGACCCTACGAGCAGTACTTC.

In this sample, this clonotype turned up many times. This chain uses TRBV20-1 with TRBJ2-5; 9 bases fit TRBD2. The germline gives CDR1 DFQATT, CDR2 SNEGSKA (reference sequence). The CDR3 spans 12 residues. The V segment lost 7 bases and the J segment 5 bases; nucleotides outside the gene matches: 5. The CDR3 nucleotides read TGCAGTGGGGCTAGCGGGGCGGAGACCCAGTACTTC. It codes for CSGASGAETQYF.

This clonotype was seen many times. This chain uses TRBV12-3 or TRBV12-4 with TRBJ1-1, with D uncertain. The CDR3 totals 13 residues. Trimming removed 2 bases from V and 4 bases from J, with 8 bases in between. CDR3 sequence: CASSLIEGTEAFF. CDR3 nucleotide sequence: TGTGCCAGCAGTTTAATCGAGGGCACTGAAGCTTTCTTT.

This clonotype has ten or more counts. This chain connects TRBV2 to TRBJ2-1, with TRBD1 matching over 9 bases. Losses at the gene ends were 1 base for V and 14 bases for J; bases not matched to a gene: 6. The CDR3 consists of 13 residues. Germline V gives CDR1 SNHLY, CDR2 FYNNEI. The CDR3 DNA reads TGTGCCAGCAGTGAAGGGTGGGACAGGGCGGAGTTCTTC. Translation: CASSEGWDRAEFF.

The table lists this clonotype with many counts. The chain recombines TRBV5-1 with TRBJ2-2; no clear D gene. Germline assignment: CDR1 SGHRS and CDR2 YFSETQ. Trimming cost V 4 bases and J 5 bases, with 9 bases left between them. This CDR3 region has 13 residues. The CDR3 sequence: CASSPPQTGELFF. The DNA of the CDR3 is TGCGCCAGCAGCCCTCCGCAGACCGGGGAGCTGTTTTTT.

This clonotype counts as medium-sized. This chain connects TRBV10-2 to TRBJ2-7; D gene ambiguous. V was shortened by 0 bases and J by 4 bases, with 4 bases between the two germline ends. This CDR3 region has 12 residues. Germline V gene sequence: CDR1 WSHSY, CDR2 SAAADI. The CDR3 is CASSESGYEQYF. CDR3 DNA sequence: TGCGCCAGCAGTGAGTCTGGGTACGAGCAGTACTTC.

This clonotype was seen repeatedly, ten times or more. This chain joins TRBV7-2 and TRBJ2-3; 10 nucleotides match TRBD1. The ends lost 4 bases at V and 6 bases at J; junction bases unmatched: 4. The CDR3 covers 14 residues. Looked up from germline, CDR1 is SGHTA and CDR2 is FQGNSA. For the CDR3, the DNA is TGTGCCAGCAGCTCTTCGACAGGGGGCGATACGCAGTATTTT. Translating gives CASSSSTGGDTQYF.

This clonotype was observed a few times. This chain links TRBV2 with TRBJ2-5; unclear D gene. CDR3 length: 13 amino acids. Germline CDR1 is SNHLY and CDR2 is FYNNEI. V lost 8 bases and J lost 4, with 14 bases in between. In nucleotides, the CDR3 is TGTGCCAGCGGCAGAGATGGAGCAGAGACCCAGTACTTC. Residues: CASGRDGAETQYF.

This clonotype was counted ten times or more. The chain uses TRBV29-1 and TRBJ1-1, with a possible D match to TRBD1 (5 bases). Trimming shortened V by 7 bases and J by 6 bases, and 21 bases separated the two germline ends. CDR3 size: 14 residues. CDR1 is SQVTM, CDR2 ANQGSEA, per germline. CDR3 amino acids: CSAENQKGTSEAFF. As DNA, the CDR3 is TGCAGCGCTGAGAATCAGAAAGGGACGTCTGAAGCTTTCTTT.

This clonotype was seen at least ten times. The V gene is TRBV19, the J gene TRBJ1-5, with 9 bases identical to TRBD1. Per germline, CDR1 LNHDA and CDR2 SQIVND (reference sequence). The CDR3 has 14 residues. After removal of 9 bases from V and 3 bases from J, the junction contained 6 bases not matched to a gene. The CDR3 is CASEGQGHNQPQHF. As DNA, the CDR3 is TGTGCCAGCGAGGGACAGGGACACAATCAGCCCCAGCATTTT. Full variable domain (missing parts from reference TRBV19 and TRBJ1-5): DGGITQSPKYLFRKEGQNVTLSCEQNLNHDAMYWYRQDPGQGLRLIYYSQIVNDFQKGDIAEGYSVSREKKESFPLTVTSAQKNPTAFYLCASEGQGHNQPQHFGDGTRLSIL.

V is TRBV25-1 and J is TRBJ1-2, with TRBD1 matching over 8 bases. The CDR3 is 13 residues long. Germline V lookup: CDR1 MGHDK, CDR2 SYGVNS. Trimming removed 5 bases from V and 7 bases from J; junction bases left unmatched: 6. Here the CDR3 DNA reads TGTGCCAGCAGTAGGACAGGGACGGGTGGCTACACCTTC. It is translated as CASSRTGTGGYTF.

This clonotype was picked up many times. The chain combines TRBV7-2 with TRBJ1-2; no clear D. CDR1 SGHTA and CDR2 FQGNSA come from the germline V gene. This CDR3 has 15 residues. The germline V and J ends were trimmed by 1 base and 4 bases, with 13 bases remaining between them. The CDR3 region is CASSLVPDGVYGYTF. The DNA for the CDR3 is TGTGCCAGCAGCTTAGTCCCGGACGGGGTCTATGGCTACACCTTC.

This clonotype was recorded a few times. The chain has TRBV11-2 and TRBJ2-4; TRBD2 matches at 8 bases. CDR1 is SGHAT and CDR2 is FQNNGV in the germline V gene. CDR3 length: 15 amino acids. The V segment lost 1 base and the J segment 6 bases; nucleotides outside the gene matches: 5. The CDR3 region has the DNA TGTGCCAGCAGCTTAGTGCGGGAGGTTAGAAACATTCAGTACTTC. Translating gives CASSLVREVRNIQYF.

There are many counts of this clonotype. The gene calls are TRBV7-9 and TRBJ2-7; 7 nucleotides align to TRBD1. V lost 2 bases to trimming and J lost 5 bases; unmatched junction nucleotides: 3. The length of the CDR3 is 13 residues. Germline CDR1 SEHNR, CDR2 FQNEAQ (reference sequence). The CDR3 loop is CASSLTGANEQYF. CDR3 coding DNA: TGTGCCAGCAGCTTAACAGGGGCCAACGAGCAGTACTTC.

The CDR3 spells CASSETLQLAGDIHEQYF. The CDR3 coding sequence is TGTGCCAGCAGTGAAACCCTACAACTAGCGGGAGACATCCACGAGCAGTACTTC. The chain couples TRBV6-1 to TRBJ2-7; 11 nucleotides line up with TRBD2. The CDR3 length is 18 residues. J was trimmed by 5 bases and V by 2 bases; bases with no gene match: 14. Germline assignment: CDR1 MNHNS and CDR2 SASEGT.

CDR3 amino acids: CASSPPQTGAKNIQYF. The CDR3, as DNA: TGCGCCAGCAGCCCACCACAGACAGGGGCCAAAAACATTCAGTACTTC. The chain has TRBV5-1 and TRBJ2-4, with 7 bases aligning to TRBD1. J gave up 1 base and V 4 bases, and 8 bases lay outside the gene matches. This CDR3 contains 16 residues. Germline assignment: CDR1 SGHRS and CDR2 YFSETQ.

The rearrangement uses TRBV27 and TRBJ2-3; 7 bases agree with TRBD1. Trimming removed 1 base from V and 5 bases from J; junction bases left unmatched: 6. CDR1 is MNHEY, CDR2 SMNVEV, per germline (reference sequence). CDR3 length: 15 amino acids. For the CDR3, the DNA is TGTGCCAGCAGTTTATTGGGACCAGGGGGAGATACGCAGTATTTT. Encoded protein: CASSLLGPGGDTQYF.

This clonotype appeared many times. J is TRBJ2-7 and V is TRBV6-6, with 15 positions matching TRBD2. The CDR3 sequence is 18 residues long. The germline V gene has CDR1 MNHNY and CDR2 SVGAGI (reference sequence). V shed 7 bases, J shed 4 bases, and the junction held 14 bases outside the gene matches. In nucleotides, the CDR3 is TGTGCCAGCAACACCAATGGACTAGCGGGAGGGGACGAGTACGAGCAGTACTTC. Translated: CASNTNGLAGGDEYEQYF.

V gene TRBV29-1 combines with J gene TRBJ2-7, with 8 positions matching TRBD1. The CDR3 length is 13 residues. After removal of 5 bases from V and 7 bases from J, the junction contained 10 bases not matched to a gene. Germline CDR1 SQVTM, CDR2 ANQGSEA. The CDR3 is CSVHGQGTGEQYF. DNA of the CDR3: TGCAGCGTTCACGGACAGGGAACGGGAGAGCAGTACTTC.